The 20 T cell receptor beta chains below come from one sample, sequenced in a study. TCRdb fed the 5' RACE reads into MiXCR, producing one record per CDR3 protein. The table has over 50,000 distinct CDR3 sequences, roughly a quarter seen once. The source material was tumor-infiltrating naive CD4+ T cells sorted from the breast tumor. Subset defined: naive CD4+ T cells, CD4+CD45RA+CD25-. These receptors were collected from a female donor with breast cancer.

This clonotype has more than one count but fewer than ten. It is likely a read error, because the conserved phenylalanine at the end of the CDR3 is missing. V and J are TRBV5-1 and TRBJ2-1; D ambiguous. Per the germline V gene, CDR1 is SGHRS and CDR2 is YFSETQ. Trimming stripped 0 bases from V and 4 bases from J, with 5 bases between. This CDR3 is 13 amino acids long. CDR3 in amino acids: CASSLAQYNEQFC. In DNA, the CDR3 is TGCGCCAGCAGCTTGGCACAGTACAATGAGCAGTTCTGC.

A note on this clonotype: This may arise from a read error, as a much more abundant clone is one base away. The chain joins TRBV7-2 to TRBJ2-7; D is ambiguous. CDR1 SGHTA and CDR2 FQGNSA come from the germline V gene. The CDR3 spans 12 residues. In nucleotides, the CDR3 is TGTGCCAGCAGTCGCAGGACCTACGAGCAGTGCTTC. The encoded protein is CASSRRTYEQCF.

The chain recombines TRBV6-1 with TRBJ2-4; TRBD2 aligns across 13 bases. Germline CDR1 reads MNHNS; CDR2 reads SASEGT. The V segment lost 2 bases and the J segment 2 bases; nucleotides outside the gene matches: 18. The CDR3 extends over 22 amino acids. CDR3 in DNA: TGTGCCAGCAGTGAAAGAAAGGTTGGGGGACTAGCGGGGTTTGCTCCCAAAAACATTCAGTACTTC. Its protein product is CASSERKVGGLAGFAPKNIQYF.

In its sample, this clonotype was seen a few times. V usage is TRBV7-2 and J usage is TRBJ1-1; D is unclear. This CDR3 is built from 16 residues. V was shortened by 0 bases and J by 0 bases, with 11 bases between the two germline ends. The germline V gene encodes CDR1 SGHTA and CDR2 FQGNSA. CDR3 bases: TGTGCCAGCAGCTTAGCAGGGTCATTTATGAACACTGAAGCTTTCTTT. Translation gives CASSLAGSFMNTEAFF. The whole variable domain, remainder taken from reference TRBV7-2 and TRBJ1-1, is GAGVSQSPSNKVTEKGKDVELRCDPISGHTALYWYRQSLGQGLEFLIYFQGNSAPDKSGLPSDRFSAERTGGSVSTLTIQRTQQEDSAVYLCASSLAGSFMNTEAFFGQGTRLTVV.

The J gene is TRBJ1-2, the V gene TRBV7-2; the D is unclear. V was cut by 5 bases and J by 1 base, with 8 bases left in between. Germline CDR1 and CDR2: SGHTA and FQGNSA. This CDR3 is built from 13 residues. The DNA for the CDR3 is TGTGCCAGCAGCCCACAGCTTAACTATGGCTACACCTTC. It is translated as CASSPQLNYGYTF.

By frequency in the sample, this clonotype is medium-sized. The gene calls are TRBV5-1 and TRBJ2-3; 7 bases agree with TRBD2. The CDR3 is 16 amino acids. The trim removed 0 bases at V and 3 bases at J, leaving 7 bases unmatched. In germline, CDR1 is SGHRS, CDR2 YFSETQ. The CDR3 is CASSLAAGVPTDTQYF. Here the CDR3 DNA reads TGCGCCAGCAGCTTGGCCGCGGGAGTGCCGACAGATACGCAGTATTTT.

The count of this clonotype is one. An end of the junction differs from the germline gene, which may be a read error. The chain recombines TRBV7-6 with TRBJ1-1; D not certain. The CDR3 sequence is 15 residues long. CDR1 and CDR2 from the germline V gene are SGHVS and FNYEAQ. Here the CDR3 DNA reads TGTGCCAGCCGCTTAGTGACGAGACAGAACACTGAAGCTTTCTTT. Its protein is CASRLVTRQNTEAFF.

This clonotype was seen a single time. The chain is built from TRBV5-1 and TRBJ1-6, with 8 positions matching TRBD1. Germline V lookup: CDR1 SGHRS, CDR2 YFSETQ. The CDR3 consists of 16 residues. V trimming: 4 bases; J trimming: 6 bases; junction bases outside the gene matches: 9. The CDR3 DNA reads TGCGCCAGCAGCCCGACGACAGGGGAATCTAATTCACCCCTCCACTTT. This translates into CASSPTTGESNSPLHF.

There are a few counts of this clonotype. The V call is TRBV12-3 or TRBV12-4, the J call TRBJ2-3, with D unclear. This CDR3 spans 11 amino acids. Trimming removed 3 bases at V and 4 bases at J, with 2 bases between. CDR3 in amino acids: CASSFADTQYF. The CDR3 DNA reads TGTGCCAGCAGTTTTGCAGATACGCAGTATTTT.

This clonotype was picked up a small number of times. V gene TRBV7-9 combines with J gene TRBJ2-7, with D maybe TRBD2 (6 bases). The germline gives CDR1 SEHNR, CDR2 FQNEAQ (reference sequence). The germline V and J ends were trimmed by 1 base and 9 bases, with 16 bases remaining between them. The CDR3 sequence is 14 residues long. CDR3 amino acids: CASSLGEAYWGQYF. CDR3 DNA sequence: TGTGCCAGCAGCTTAGGGGAGGCCTACTGGGGGCAGTACTTC.

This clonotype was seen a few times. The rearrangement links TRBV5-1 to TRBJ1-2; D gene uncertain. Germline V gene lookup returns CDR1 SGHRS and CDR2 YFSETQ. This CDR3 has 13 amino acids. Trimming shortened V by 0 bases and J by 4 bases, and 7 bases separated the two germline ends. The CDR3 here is CASSLEGVYGYTF. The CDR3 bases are TGCGCCAGCAGCTTGGAGGGAGTCTATGGCTACACCTTC.

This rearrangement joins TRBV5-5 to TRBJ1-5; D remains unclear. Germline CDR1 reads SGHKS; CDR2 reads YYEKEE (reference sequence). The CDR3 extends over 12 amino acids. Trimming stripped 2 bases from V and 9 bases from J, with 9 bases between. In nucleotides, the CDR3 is TGTGCCAGCAGCTTAGGAGGAGGGCCCCAGCATTTT. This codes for CASSLGGGPQHF.

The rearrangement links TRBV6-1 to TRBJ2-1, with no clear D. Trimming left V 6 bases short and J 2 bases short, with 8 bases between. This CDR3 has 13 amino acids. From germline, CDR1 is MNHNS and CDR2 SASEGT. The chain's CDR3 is CASRNIPYNEQFF. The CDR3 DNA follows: TGTGCCAGCAGGAACATTCCCTACAATGAGCAGTTCTTC.

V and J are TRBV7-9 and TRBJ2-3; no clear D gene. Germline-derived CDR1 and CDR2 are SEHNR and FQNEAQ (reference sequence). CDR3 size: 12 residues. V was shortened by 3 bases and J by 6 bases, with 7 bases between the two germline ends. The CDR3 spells CASSFTADTQYF. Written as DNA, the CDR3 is TGTGCCAGCAGCTTCACAGCCGATACGCAGTATTTT.

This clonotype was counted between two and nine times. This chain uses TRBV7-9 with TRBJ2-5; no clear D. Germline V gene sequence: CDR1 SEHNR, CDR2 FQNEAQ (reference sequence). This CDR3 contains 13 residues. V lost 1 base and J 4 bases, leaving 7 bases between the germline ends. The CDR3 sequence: CASSLVLGETQYF. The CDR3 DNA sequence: TGTGCCAGCAGCTTAGTATTGGGAGAGACCCAGTACTTC.

The CDR3 sequence: CATSVAGGRDTEAFF. The DNA for the CDR3 is TGTGCCACCAGCGTCGCAGGGGGCAGGGACACTGAAGCTTTCTTT. The chain recombines TRBV15 with TRBJ1-1, with 8 bases lining up with TRBD1. The J segment lost 3 bases and the V segment lost 5 bases, leaving 8 bases of the junction unmatched. Germline values: CDR1 LNHNV, CDR2 YYDKDF (reference sequence). This CDR3 is 15 amino acids long.

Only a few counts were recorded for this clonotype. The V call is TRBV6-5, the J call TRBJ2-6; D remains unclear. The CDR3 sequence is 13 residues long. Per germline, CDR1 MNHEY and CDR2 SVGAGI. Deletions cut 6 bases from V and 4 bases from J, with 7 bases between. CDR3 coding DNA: TGTGCCAGCAGCCTCCCGGGGGCCAACGTCCTGACTTTC. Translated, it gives CASSLPGANVLTF.

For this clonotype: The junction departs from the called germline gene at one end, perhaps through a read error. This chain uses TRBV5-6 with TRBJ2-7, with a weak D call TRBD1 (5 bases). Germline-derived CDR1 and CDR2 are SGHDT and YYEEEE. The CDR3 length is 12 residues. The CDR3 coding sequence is TGTGCCAGCAGCCGGGTGGGCCAGGGAAGAAGCTTC. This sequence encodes CASSRVGQGRSF.

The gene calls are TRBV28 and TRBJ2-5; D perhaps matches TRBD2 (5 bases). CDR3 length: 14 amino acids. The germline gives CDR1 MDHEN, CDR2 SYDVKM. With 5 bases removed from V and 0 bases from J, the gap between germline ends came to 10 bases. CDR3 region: CASSTVLDQETQYF. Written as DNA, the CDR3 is TGTGCCAGCAGTACAGTACTAGACCAAGAGACCCAGTACTTC.

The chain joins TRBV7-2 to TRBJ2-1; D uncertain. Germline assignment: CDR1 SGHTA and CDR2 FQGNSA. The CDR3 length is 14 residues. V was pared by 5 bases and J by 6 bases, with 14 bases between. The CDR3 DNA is TGTGCCAGCAGCCTGACTCCCTGGGGCAATGAGCAGTTCTTC. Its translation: CASSLTPWGNEQFF. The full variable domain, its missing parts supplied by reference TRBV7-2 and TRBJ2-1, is GAGVSQSPSNKVTEKGKDVELRCDPISGHTALYWYRQSLGQGLEFLIYFQGNSAPDKSGLPSDRFSAERTGGSVSTLTIQRTQQEDSAVYLCASSLTPWGNEQFFGPGTRLTVL.